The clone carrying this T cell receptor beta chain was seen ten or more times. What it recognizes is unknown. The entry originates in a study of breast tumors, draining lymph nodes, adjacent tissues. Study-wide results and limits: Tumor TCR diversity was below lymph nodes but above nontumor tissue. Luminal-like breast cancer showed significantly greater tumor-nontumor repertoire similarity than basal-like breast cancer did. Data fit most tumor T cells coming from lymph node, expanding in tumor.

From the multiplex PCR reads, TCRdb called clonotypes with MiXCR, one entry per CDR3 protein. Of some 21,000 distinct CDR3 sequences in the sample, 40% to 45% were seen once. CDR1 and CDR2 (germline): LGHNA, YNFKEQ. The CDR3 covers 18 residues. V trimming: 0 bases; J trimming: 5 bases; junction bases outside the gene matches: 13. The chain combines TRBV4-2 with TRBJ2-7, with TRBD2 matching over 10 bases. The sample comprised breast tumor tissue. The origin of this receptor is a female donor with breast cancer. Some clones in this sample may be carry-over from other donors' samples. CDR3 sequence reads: CASSQDRVGLAGVNEQYF. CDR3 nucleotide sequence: TGTGCCAGCAGCCAAGATAGGGTCGGGCTAGCGGGAGTAAACGAGCAGTACTTC.